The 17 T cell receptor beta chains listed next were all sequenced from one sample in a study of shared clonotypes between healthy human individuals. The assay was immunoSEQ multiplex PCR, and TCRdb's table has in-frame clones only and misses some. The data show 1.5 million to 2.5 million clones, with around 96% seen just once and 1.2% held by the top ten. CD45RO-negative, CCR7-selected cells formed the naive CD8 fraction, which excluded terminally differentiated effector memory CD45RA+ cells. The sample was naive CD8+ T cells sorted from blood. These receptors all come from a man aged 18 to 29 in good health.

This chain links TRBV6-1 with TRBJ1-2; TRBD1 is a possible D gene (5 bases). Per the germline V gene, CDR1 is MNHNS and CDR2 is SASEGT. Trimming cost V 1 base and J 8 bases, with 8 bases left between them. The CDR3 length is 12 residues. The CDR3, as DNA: TGTGCCAGCAGTGAAGGGCAGGGCGGCTACACCTTC. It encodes CASSEGQGGYTF.

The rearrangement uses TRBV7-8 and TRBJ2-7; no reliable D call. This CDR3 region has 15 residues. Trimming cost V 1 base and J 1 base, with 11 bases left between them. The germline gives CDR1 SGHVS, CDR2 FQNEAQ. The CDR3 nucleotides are TGTGCCAGCAGCTTAGGTGTTCCCCCTTCCTACGAGCAGTACTTC. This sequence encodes CASSLGVPPSYEQYF.

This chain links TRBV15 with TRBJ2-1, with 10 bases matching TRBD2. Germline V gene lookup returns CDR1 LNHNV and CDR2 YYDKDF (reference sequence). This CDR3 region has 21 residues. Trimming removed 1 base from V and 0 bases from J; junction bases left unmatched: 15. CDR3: CATSRASRGSGGPLSYNEQFF. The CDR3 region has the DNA TGTGCCACCAGCAGAGCCTCGCGGGGTAGCGGGGGGCCCCTCTCCTACAATGAGCAGTTCTTC. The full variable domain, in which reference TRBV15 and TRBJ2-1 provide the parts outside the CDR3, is DAMVIQNPRYQVTQFGKPVTLSCSQTLNHNVMYWYQQKSSQAPKLLFHYYDKDFNNEADTPDNFQSRRPNTSFCFLDIRSPGLGDTAMYLCATSRASRGSGGPLSYNEQFFGPGTRLTVL.

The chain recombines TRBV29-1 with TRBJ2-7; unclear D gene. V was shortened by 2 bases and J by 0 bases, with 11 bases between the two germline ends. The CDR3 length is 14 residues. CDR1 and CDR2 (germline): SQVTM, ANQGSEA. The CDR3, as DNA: TGCAGCGTTGAATCGCAGGAGAGCTCCTACGAGCAGTACTTC. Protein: CSVESQESSYEQYF.

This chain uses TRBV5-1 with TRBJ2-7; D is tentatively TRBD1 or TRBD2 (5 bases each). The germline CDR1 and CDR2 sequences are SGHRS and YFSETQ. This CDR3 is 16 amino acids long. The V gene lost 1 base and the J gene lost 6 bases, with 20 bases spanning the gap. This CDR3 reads CASSLYVGEGPTEQYF. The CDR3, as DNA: TGCGCCAGCAGCTTGTACGTGGGAGAGGGGCCGACCGAGCAGTACTTC.

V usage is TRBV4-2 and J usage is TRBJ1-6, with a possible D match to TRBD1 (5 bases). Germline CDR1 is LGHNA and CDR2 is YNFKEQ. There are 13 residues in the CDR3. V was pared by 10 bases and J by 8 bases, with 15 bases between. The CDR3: CATGGGFDSPLHF. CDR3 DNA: TGTGCCACTGGGGGGGGATTTGATTCACCCCTCCACTTT.

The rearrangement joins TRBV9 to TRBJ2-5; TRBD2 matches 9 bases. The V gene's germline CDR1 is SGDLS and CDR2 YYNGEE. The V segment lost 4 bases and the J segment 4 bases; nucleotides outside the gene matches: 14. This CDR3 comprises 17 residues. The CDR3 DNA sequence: TGTGCCAGCAGCCCCGGGGGGCGCCTAGCGGGGAGAGAGACCCAGTACTTC. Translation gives CASSPGGRLAGRETQYF.

The DNA for the CDR3 is TGTGCCAGCAGTGAAAGAGAACAGGGGTTCTATAATTCACCCCTCCACTTT. Residues: CASSEREQGFYNSPLHF. The genes are TRBV6-1 and TRBJ1-6; 7 positions match TRBD1. V lost 2 bases to trimming and J lost 3 bases; unmatched junction nucleotides: 7. The length of the CDR3 is 17 residues. Germline values: CDR1 MNHNS, CDR2 SASEGT.

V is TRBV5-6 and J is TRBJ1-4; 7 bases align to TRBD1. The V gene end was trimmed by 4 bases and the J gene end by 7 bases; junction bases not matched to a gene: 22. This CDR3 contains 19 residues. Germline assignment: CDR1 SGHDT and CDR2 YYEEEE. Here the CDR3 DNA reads TGTGCCAGCAGCGACAGTGGGCAGGGGGGTGTGAGTGGCGCTGAAAAACTGTTTTTT. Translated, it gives CASSDSGQGGVSGAEKLFF.

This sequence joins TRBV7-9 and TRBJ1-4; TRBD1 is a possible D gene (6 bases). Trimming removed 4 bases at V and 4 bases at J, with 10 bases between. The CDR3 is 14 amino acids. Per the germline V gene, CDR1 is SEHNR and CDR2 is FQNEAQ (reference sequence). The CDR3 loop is CASSSGDNNEKLFF. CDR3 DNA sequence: TGTGCCAGCAGCTCAGGGGACAATAATGAAAAACTGTTTTTT.

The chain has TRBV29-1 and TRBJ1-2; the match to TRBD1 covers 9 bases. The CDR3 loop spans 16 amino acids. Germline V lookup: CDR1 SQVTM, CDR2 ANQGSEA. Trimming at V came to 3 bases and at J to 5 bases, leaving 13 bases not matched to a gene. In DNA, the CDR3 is TGCAGCGTTGATGTCGACGGGACAGGGCTTAAGTATGGCTACACCTTC. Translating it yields CSVDVDGTGLKYGYTF.

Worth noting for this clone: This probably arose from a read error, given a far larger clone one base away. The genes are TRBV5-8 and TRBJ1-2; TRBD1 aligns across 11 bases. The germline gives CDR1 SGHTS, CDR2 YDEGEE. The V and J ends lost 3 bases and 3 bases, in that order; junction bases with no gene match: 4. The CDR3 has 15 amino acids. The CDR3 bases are TGTGCCAGCAGCTGGGGGACAGGGGGATACTATGGCTACACCTTC. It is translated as CASSWGTGGYYGYTF.

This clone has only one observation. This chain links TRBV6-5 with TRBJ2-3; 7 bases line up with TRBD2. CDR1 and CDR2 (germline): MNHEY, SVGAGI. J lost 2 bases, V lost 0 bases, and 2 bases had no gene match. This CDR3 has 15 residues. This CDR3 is CASSYSGGPTDTQYF. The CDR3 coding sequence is TGTGCCAGCAGTTACTCGGGAGGGCCCACAGATACGCAGTATTTT.

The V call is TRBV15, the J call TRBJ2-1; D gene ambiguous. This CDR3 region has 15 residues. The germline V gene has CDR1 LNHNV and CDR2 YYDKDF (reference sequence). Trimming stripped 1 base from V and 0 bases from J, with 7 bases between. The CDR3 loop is CATSRGHSSYNEQFF. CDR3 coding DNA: TGTGCCACCAGCAGAGGGCACAGCTCCTACAATGAGCAGTTCTTC.

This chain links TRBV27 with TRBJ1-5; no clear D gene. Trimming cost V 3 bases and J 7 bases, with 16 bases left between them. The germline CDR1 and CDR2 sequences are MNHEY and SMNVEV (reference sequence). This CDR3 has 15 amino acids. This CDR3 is CASSLVGPEIQPQHF. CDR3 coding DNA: TGTGCCAGCAGTTTGGTCGGACCGGAGATCCAGCCCCAGCATTTT.

Written as DNA, the CDR3 is TGCGCCAGCAGCCAGGCAGACCTACGAGTTGAAAAACTGTTTTTT. Its translation: CASSQADLRVEKLFF. The chain employs TRBV4-1 and TRBJ1-4; D unresolved. Trimming cost V 3 bases and J 7 bases, with 15 bases left between them. This CDR3 region has 15 residues. Per germline, CDR1 MGHRA and CDR2 YSYEKL.

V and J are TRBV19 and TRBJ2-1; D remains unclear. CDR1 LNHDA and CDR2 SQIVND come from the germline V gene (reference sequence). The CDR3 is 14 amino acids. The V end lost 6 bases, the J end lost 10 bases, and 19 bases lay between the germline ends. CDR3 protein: CASSPRSLTLEQFF. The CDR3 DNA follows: TGTGCCAGTAGCCCCCGGTCTCTAACCCTAGAGCAGTTCTTC.